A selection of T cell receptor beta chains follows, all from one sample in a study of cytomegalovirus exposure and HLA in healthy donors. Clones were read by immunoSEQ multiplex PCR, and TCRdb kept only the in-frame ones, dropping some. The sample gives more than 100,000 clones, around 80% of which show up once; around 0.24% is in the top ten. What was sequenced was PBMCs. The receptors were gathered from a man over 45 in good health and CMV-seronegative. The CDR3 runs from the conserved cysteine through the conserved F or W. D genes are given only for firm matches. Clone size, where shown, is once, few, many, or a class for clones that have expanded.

cdr3_nt: TGTGCCAGCACTGACAGCAACAACTATGGCTACACCTTC
cdr3_aa: CASTDSNNYGYTF
cdr3_length: 13
clone_size: few
v_call: TRBV28
d_call: NA
j_call: TRBJ1-2

cdr3_nt: TGTGCCAGCTCACCACCGCAGGGCCAAGAGACCCAGTACTTC
cdr3_aa: CASSPPQGQETQYF
cdr3_length: 14
clone_size: once
v_call: TRBV18
d_call: NA
j_call: TRBJ2-5

cdr3_nt: TGTGCCAGCAGCCGCGGGATCGGGACGGCGAACATTCAGTACTTC
cdr3_aa: CASSRGIGTANIQYF
cdr3_length: 15
clone_size: NA
v_call: TRBV7-8
d_call: NA
j_call: TRBJ2-4

cdr3_nt: TGCGCCAGCAGCTTGGAGGTATTAGGGGACACAGATACGCAGTATTTT
cdr3_aa: CASSLEVLGDTDTQYF
cdr3_length: 16
clone_size: NA
v_call: TRBV5-1
d_call: NA
j_call: TRBJ2-3

cdr3_nt: TGCGCCAGCCCGGACACTAGCGGGGGACCTTTGGGCAATGAGCAGTTCTTC
cdr3_aa: CASPDTSGGPLGNEQFF
cdr3_length: 17
clone_size: NA
v_call: TRBV4-1
d_call: TRBD2
j_call: TRBJ2-1

cdr3_nt: TGTGCCAGCAGCCCCGGTTCCACCTACAATGAGCAGTTCTTC
cdr3_aa: CASSPGSTYNEQFF
cdr3_length: 14
clone_size: once
v_call: TRBV9
d_call: NA
j_call: TRBJ2-1

cdr3_nt: TGTGCCAGCAGCTTAGGTGTCAGTGATAAAGCTTTCTTT
cdr3_aa: CASSLGVSDKAFF
cdr3_length: 13
clone_size: NA
v_call: TRBV7-2
d_call: NA
j_call: TRBJ1-1

cdr3_nt: TGTGCCAGCAGCTTACTGGGAGGATATACGCAGTATTTT
cdr3_aa: CASSLLGGYTQYF
cdr3_length: 13
clone_size: NA
v_call: TRBV7-9
d_call: NA
j_call: TRBJ2-3

cdr3_nt: TGCGCCAGCAGCTTGGGGCCGAACAATGAGCAGTTCTTC
cdr3_aa: CASSLGPNNEQFF
cdr3_length: 13
clone_size: NA
v_call: TRBV5-1
d_call: NA
j_call: TRBJ2-1

cdr3_nt: TGTGCCAGCAGTGAAGTTACAGCCTCCTACGAGCAGTACTTC
cdr3_aa: CASSEVTASYEQYF
cdr3_length: 14
clone_size: once
v_call: TRBV6-1
d_call: NA
j_call: TRBJ2-7

cdr3_nt: TGCAGCGTGGCAGCTAGCGGGAGACCAGATACGCAGTATTTT
cdr3_aa: CSVAASGRPDTQYF
cdr3_length: 14
clone_size: NA
v_call: TRBV29-1
d_call: TRBD2
j_call: TRBJ2-3

cdr3_nt: TGTGCCAGCAGCGGACAGGGGACCCCTAGCAATCAGCCCCAGCATTTT
cdr3_aa: CASSGQGTPSNQPQHF
cdr3_length: 16
clone_size: NA
v_call: TRBV7-2
d_call: TRBD1
j_call: TRBJ1-5

cdr3_nt: TGTGCCAGCAGTTTCGGTTACACGGGTTCCGGGGAGCTGTTTTTT
cdr3_aa: CASSFGYTGSGELFF
cdr3_length: 15
clone_size: NA
v_call: TRBV27
d_call: NA
j_call: TRBJ2-2

cdr3_nt: TGTGCCAGCAGCCCCGGGACAGGGGGCCTTGATGGCTACACCTTC
cdr3_aa: CASSPGTGGLDGYTF
cdr3_length: 15
clone_size: NA
v_call: TRBV27
d_call: TRBD1
j_call: TRBJ1-2

cdr3_nt: TGTGCCAGCGTCGGGGACTTAGGCTACTATGGCTACACCTTC
cdr3_aa: CASVGDLGYYGYTF
cdr3_length: 14
clone_size: NA
v_call: TRBV7-9
d_call: NA
j_call: TRBJ1-2

cdr3_nt: TGTGCCATCAGTCGAGACAGAAACACCGGGGAGCTGTTTTTT
cdr3_aa: CAISRDRNTGELFF
cdr3_length: 14
clone_size: NA
v_call: TRBV10-3
d_call: NA
j_call: TRBJ2-2

cdr3_nt: TGTGCCAGCAGCCAGACAGGTCTGGGCTACACCTTC
cdr3_aa: CASSQTGLGYTF
cdr3_length: 12
clone_size: NA
v_call: TRBV6-5
d_call: NA
j_call: TRBJ1-2

cdr3_nt: TGTGCCAGCGCCTACTGGGTGCCCGGGACAGTTGAAAAACTGTTTTTT
cdr3_aa: CASAYWVPGTVEKLFF
cdr3_length: 16
clone_size: few
v_call: TRBV27
d_call: TRBD1
j_call: TRBJ1-4

cdr3_nt: TGTGCCAGCAGCGAGGGGACAGGGGGCGTTGGTACGCAGTATTTT
cdr3_aa: CASSEGTGGVGTQYF
cdr3_length: 15
clone_size: NA
v_call: TRBV9
d_call: TRBD1
j_call: TRBJ2-3

cdr3_nt: TGTGCCAGCAGCTTAGTTGGCGGGATGGGATCTAGCTCCTACAATGAGCAGTTCTTC
cdr3_aa: CASSLVGGMGSSSYNEQFF
cdr3_length: 19
clone_size: NA
v_call: TRBV7-6
d_call: NA
j_call: TRBJ2-1

cdr3_nt: TGTGCCAGCAGTTACAGTGGGGGTCAGGGGAATTCACCCCTCCACTTT
cdr3_aa: CASSYSGGQGNSPLHF
cdr3_length: 16
clone_size: few
v_call: TRBV6-6
d_call: NA
j_call: TRBJ1-6

cdr3_nt: TGTGCCAGCAGTCAGGGACAGGGGCAATATGGCTACACCTTC
cdr3_aa: CASSQGQGQYGYTF
cdr3_length: 14
clone_size: NA
v_call: TRBV6-1
d_call: TRBD1
j_call: TRBJ1-2

cdr3_nt: TGTGCCAGCAGAAAAGGACAGGGGGGATCCTCCTACAATGAGCAGTTCTTC
cdr3_aa: CASRKGQGGSSYNEQFF
cdr3_length: 17
clone_size: NA
v_call: TRBV28
d_call: TRBD1
j_call: TRBJ2-1

cdr3_nt: TGTGCCAGCAGCTTTCCACTAGCGGGGGGACCCTACGAGCAGTACTTC
cdr3_aa: CASSFPLAGGPYEQYF
cdr3_length: 16
clone_size: NA
v_call: TRBV5-8
d_call: TRBD2
j_call: TRBJ2-7

cdr3_nt: TGTGCCAGCAGCCCTGATACAGATACGCAGTATTTC
cdr3_aa: CASSPDTDTQYF
cdr3_length: 12
clone_size: NA
v_call: TRBV5-6
d_call: NA
j_call: TRBJ2-3

cdr3_nt: TGCGCCAGCAGCCTAACGAACCAGGGGCCTCGGGAGCAGTACTTC
cdr3_aa: CASSLTNQGPREQYF
cdr3_length: 15
clone_size: NA
v_call: TRBV5-1
d_call: NA
j_call: TRBJ2-7

cdr3_nt: TGTGCCAGCAGCCTAGGGTCCGGGACAGGGACCTACGAGCAGTACTTC
cdr3_aa: CASSLGSGTGTYEQYF
cdr3_length: 16
clone_size: NA
v_call: TRBV7-9
d_call: TRBD1
j_call: TRBJ2-7

cdr3_nt: TGCAGCGTTGGGCGGGACTCCCTATCGGAATACTTC
cdr3_aa: CSVGRDSLSEYF
cdr3_length: 12
clone_size: NA
v_call: TRBV29-1
d_call: NA
j_call: TRBJ2-5

cdr3_nt: TGTGCCAGCAGCTTGCCAGGGATTAACTATGGCTACACCTTC
cdr3_aa: CASSLPGINYGYTF
cdr3_length: 14
clone_size: NA
v_call: TRBV5-4
d_call: NA
j_call: TRBJ1-2

cdr3_nt: TGTGCCAGCAGCCAAGATGGGCCCCTGACATCCGACGAGCAGTACTTC
cdr3_aa: CASSQDGPLTSDEQYF
cdr3_length: 16
clone_size: NA
v_call: TRBV14
d_call: NA
j_call: TRBJ2-7

cdr3_nt: TGTGCCAGCAGCTTCGCCCCAGGGAACGAGCAGTACTTC
cdr3_aa: CASSFAPGNEQYF
cdr3_length: 13
clone_size: NA
v_call: TRBV7-2
d_call: NA
j_call: TRBJ2-7

cdr3_nt: TGTGCCATCAGGGGGGAGGGTTTTCCAGAGACCCAGTACTTC
cdr3_aa: CAIRGEGFPETQYF
cdr3_length: 14
clone_size: NA
v_call: TRBV10-3
d_call: TRBD2
j_call: TRBJ2-5

cdr3_nt: TGCGCCAGCAGCCTGGGACTAGCCACGCAGTATTTT
cdr3_aa: CASSLGLATQYF
cdr3_length: 12
clone_size: NA
v_call: TRBV5-1
d_call: TRBD2
j_call: TRBJ2-3

cdr3_nt: TGTGCCACCAGCAGAGATACTAGCGGGGGGCTTACAGATACGCAGTATTTT
cdr3_aa: CATSRDTSGGLTDTQYF
cdr3_length: 17
clone_size: NA
v_call: TRBV15
d_call: TRBD2
j_call: TRBJ2-3

cdr3_nt: TGTGCCAGCAGCTCGACAGGCGCAGAGCAGCCCCAGCATTTT
cdr3_aa: CASSSTGAEQPQHF
cdr3_length: 14
clone_size: NA
v_call: TRBV11-2
d_call: NA
j_call: TRBJ1-5

cdr3_nt: TGTGCCAGCAGCGTAGCGAGGATCCTCAACACCGGGGAGCTGTTTTTT
cdr3_aa: CASSVARILNTGELFF
cdr3_length: 16
clone_size: few
v_call: TRBV9
d_call: NA
j_call: TRBJ2-2

cdr3_nt: TGCAGCGTTTCCTGGGACAGGCTCAATCAGCCCCAGCATTTT
cdr3_aa: CSVSWDRLNQPQHF
cdr3_length: 14
clone_size: NA
v_call: TRBV29-1
d_call: TRBD1
j_call: TRBJ1-5

cdr3_nt: TGTGCCAGCAGTGAGAAGAGCGGGAGTGGCAACGAGCAGTACTTC
cdr3_aa: CASSEKSGSGNEQYF
cdr3_length: 15
clone_size: NA
v_call: TRBV2
d_call: TRBD2
j_call: TRBJ2-7

cdr3_nt: TGTGCCAGCAGCTCCGGGACTAATGAGCAGTTCTTC
cdr3_aa: CASSSGTNEQFF
cdr3_length: 12
clone_size: NA
v_call: TRBV7-3
d_call: NA
j_call: TRBJ2-1

cdr3_nt: TGCGCCAGCAGCCCCGGGACATCGAACACCGGGGAGCTGTTTTTT
cdr3_aa: CASSPGTSNTGELFF
cdr3_length: 15
clone_size: NA
v_call: TRBV5-1
d_call: NA
j_call: TRBJ2-2

cdr3_nt: TGTGCCAGCAGCTTAGGTGGCAGGAACACAGATACGCAGTATTTT
cdr3_aa: CASSLGGRNTDTQYF
cdr3_length: 15
clone_size: NA
v_call: TRBV7-2
d_call: NA
j_call: TRBJ2-3

cdr3_nt: TGTGCCAGCCCGCAGGCGTACGAGCAGTACTTC
cdr3_aa: CASPQAYEQYF
cdr3_length: 11
clone_size: NA
v_call: TRBV6-5
d_call: NA
j_call: TRBJ2-7

cdr3_nt: TGTGCCAGCAGCGCCAGCGGTTTCAGCAACACCGGGGAGCTGTTTTTT
cdr3_aa: CASSASGFSNTGELFF
cdr3_length: 16
clone_size: NA
v_call: TRBV9
d_call: NA
j_call: TRBJ2-2

cdr3_nt: TGTGCCAGCAGCCGTGACAAGCCAACTAATGAAAAACTGTTTTTT
cdr3_aa: CASSRDKPTNEKLFF
cdr3_length: 15
clone_size: NA
v_call: TRBV7-9
d_call: NA
j_call: TRBJ1-4

cdr3_nt: TGCGCCAGCAGCCAAGATAGAGGCCAGGGGGGCTACGAGCAGTACTTC
cdr3_aa: CASSQDRGQGGYEQYF
cdr3_length: 16
clone_size: NA
v_call: TRBV4-1
d_call: NA
j_call: TRBJ2-7

cdr3_nt: TGTGCCAGCAGCTTAAATGCAGGGACAAATTCACCCCTCCACTTT
cdr3_aa: CASSLNAGTNSPLHF
cdr3_length: 15
clone_size: NA
v_call: TRBV7-3
d_call: NA
j_call: TRBJ1-6

cdr3_nt: TGTGCCAGCACCCGGACTGGGTCTAGCACAGATACGCAGTATTTT
cdr3_aa: CASTRTGSSTDTQYF
cdr3_length: 15
clone_size: NA
v_call: TRBV11-2
d_call: NA
j_call: TRBJ2-3